Sequencing of this T cell receptor beta chain was carried out in a study of blood T cells in healthy people across ages. Findings and limits, study-wide: Possibly, changes in expanded clonotypes were confounded because donor CMV status was unknown.

With 8 bases clipped from V and 2 bases from J, the junction kept 6 bases outside the gene matches. The CDR3 sequence is 12 residues long. CDR1 is DFQATT and CDR2 is SNEGSKA in the germline V gene (reference sequence). A second PCR of about 7 to 11 cycles used a sample-barcoded 5' primer and a J-beta primer mix. From the 5' RACE reads, TCRdb called clonotypes with MiXCR, one entry per CDR3 protein. The sample has hundreds of thousands of distinct CDR3 sequences, roughly 44% seen once; the top ten hold roughly 18%. Turning to this clonotype: What it recognizes is unknown.

The receptor was derived from a man between 60 and 70 years old in good health. V gene TRBV20-1 combines with J gene TRBJ2-7; 7 bases are shared with TRBD1. Sequenced material: blood. CDR3 nucleotide sequence: TGCAGTACTCAGGGACAGCCCTACGAGCAGTACTTC. Translation: CSTQGQPYEQYF.